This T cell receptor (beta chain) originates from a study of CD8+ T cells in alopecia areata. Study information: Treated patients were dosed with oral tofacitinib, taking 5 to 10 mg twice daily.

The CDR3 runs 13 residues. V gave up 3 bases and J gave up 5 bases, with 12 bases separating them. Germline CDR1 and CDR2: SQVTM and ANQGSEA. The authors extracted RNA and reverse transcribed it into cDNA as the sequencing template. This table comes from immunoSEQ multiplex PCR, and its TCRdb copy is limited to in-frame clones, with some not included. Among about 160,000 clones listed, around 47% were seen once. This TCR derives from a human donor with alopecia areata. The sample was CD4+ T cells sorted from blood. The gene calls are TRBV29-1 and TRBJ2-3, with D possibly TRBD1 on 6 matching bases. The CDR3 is CSVDRTVGDTQYF. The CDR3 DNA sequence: TGCAGCGTTGACAGGACAGTGGGAGATACGCAGTATTTT.